This T cell receptor (beta chain) was identified in a study of T cells in narcolepsy. Germline CDR1 and CDR2: SGDLS and YYNGEE. The V end lost 0 bases, the J end lost 8 bases, and 14 bases lay between the germline ends. This CDR3 has 14 amino acids. Overall study results and limits: Autoreactive clonotypes reportedly recurred in blood of same and different patients, not controls. HCRT-specific and TRIB2-specific autoreactive clonotypes appeared among same-patient CSF and blood CD4+ clonotypes.

This clone was detected only a few times. Its matching antigen is unknown. Repertoires were generated with immunoSEQ multiplex PCR, while TCRdb's copy carries only in-frame clones and drops some. The sample lists some 15,000 clones, 65% to 90% occurring once. The receptor comes from a human donor in good health. The sequencing sample was made of memory (CD45RA-) CD4+ T cells from blood. The chain recombines TRBV9 with TRBJ1-2, with TRBD1 as a possible D gene (6 bases). The CDR3 spells CASSVALQGGGYTF. DNA for the CDR3: TGTGCCAGCAGCGTAGCTCTACAGGGCGGGGGCTACACCTTC.